This entry lists 27 T cell receptor beta chains sequenced from one sample in a study of identical twins. TCRdb used MiXCR to reprocess the 5' RACE reads, holding one entry per CDR3 protein. The sample yields about 900,000 distinct CDR3 sequences, 9% to 15% seen once. A further study also used this sample, focusing on yellow fever vaccine responses in identical twins.

What was sequenced was PBMCs. The receptors shown here come from a woman younger than 30 in good health.

This rearrangement joins TRBV27 to TRBJ2-7; 7 bases line up with TRBD2. The CDR3 sequence is 14 residues long. J lost 2 bases, V lost 3 bases, and 4 bases had no gene match. The germline CDR1 and CDR2 sequences are MNHEY and SMNVEV (reference sequence). This CDR3 is CASSFQAGTYEQYF. Written as DNA, the CDR3 is TGTGCCAGCAGTTTTCAAGCGGGAACCTACGAGCAGTACTTC.

The V gene is TRBV2, the J gene TRBJ2-3, with a tentative D call TRBD1 (6 bases). The length of the CDR3 is 16 residues. Between the trimmed V and J ends, which lost 5 bases and 4 bases, there was a span of 19 bases. Germline V gene sequence: CDR1 SNHLY, CDR2 FYNNEI. CDR3 DNA sequence: TGTGCCAGCAGTCTAAGACCCGTAAAGGGGGCAGATACGCAGTATTTT. This translates into CASSLRPVKGADTQYF. Complete variable domain (other parts from reference TRBV2 and TRBJ2-3): EPEVTQTPSHQVTQMGQEVILRCVPISNHLYFYWYRQILGQKVEFLVSFYNNEISEKSEIFDDQFSVERPDGSNFTLKIRSTKLEDSAMYFCASSLRPVKGADTQYFGPGTRLTVL.

There are a few counts of this clonotype. The chain combines TRBV4-2 with TRBJ2-5; weak D call: TRBD2 (6 bases). The CDR3 length is 15 residues. The germline CDR1 and CDR2 sequences are LGHNA and YNFKEQ. With 4 bases removed from V and 1 base from J, the gap between germline ends came to 13 bases. The CDR3 reads CASSREERFQETQYF. In nucleotides, the CDR3 is TGTGCCAGCAGCCGGGAGGAAAGGTTCCAAGAGACCCAGTACTTC.

This chain links TRBV5-1 with TRBJ2-3, with D possibly TRBD2 on 5 matching bases. The ends were cut back, 9 bases at V and 2 bases at J, with 10 bases in the middle. Germline CDR1 SGHRS, CDR2 YFSETQ. The CDR3 has 12 residues. CDR3 in amino acids: CATKRNTDTQYF. In DNA form, the CDR3 reads TGCGCCACCAAGCGGAACACAGATACGCAGTATTTT.

The CDR3 nucleotides read TGTGCCAGCAGCCCGAGCGGGGGGCCCGGCAATGAGCAGTTCTTC. Its protein product is CASSPSGGPGNEQFF. The chain uses TRBV7-2 and TRBJ2-1, with 9 bases matching TRBD2. Germline CDR1 is SGHTA and CDR2 is FQGNSA. Trimming took 5 bases from V and 6 from J; bases not matched to a gene: 8. The CDR3 covers 15 residues.

The chain has TRBV4-1 and TRBJ2-1, with TRBD2 matching 7 bases. CDR1 and CDR2 from the germline V gene are MGHRA and YSYEKL. The CDR3 spans 14 residues. The junction had 6 bases not matched to a gene; V was cut back by 6 bases and J by 4 bases. This CDR3 is CASSGGGRYNEQFF. For the CDR3, the DNA is TGCGCCAGCAGTGGGGGGGGTAGGTACAATGAGCAGTTCTTC.

The V gene is TRBV20-1, the J gene TRBJ2-5; perhaps TRBD2 as D (6 bases). The CDR3 runs 13 residues. Germline V CDR1 and CDR2: DFQATT, SNEGSKA (reference sequence). Trimming pared 3 bases from V and 3 bases from J, leaving 11 bases between. Here the CDR3 DNA reads TGCAGTGCTAGGAGGACTATAAAAGAGACCCAGTACTTC. This translates into CSARRTIKETQYF.

This clonotype was seen only once. This chain joins TRBV7-8 and TRBJ2-1; 14 bases fit TRBD2. The CDR3 consists of 18 residues. Losses at the gene ends were 3 bases for V and 1 base for J; bases not matched to a gene: 5. Germline V gene data show CDR1 as SGHVS and CDR2 as FQNEAQ. The DNA for the CDR3 is TGTGCCAGCAGCTTCGGGACTAGCGGGAGTTGGTCCTACAATGAGCAGTTCTTC. Encoded protein: CASSFGTSGSWSYNEQFF.

There are a few counts of this clonotype. The gene calls are TRBV12-3 or TRBV12-4 and TRBJ1-3; D not certain. Trimming cost V 3 bases and J 2 bases, with 14 bases left between them. CDR3 size: 16 residues. CDR3 sequence (DNA): TGTGCCAGCAGTTTGATAGCGGGGTTCCCTGGAAACACCATATATTTT. Amino acids: CASSLIAGFPGNTIYF.

V usage is TRBV25-1 and J usage is TRBJ2-7, with D possibly being TRBD2 (5 bases). Germline-derived CDR1 and CDR2 are MGHDK and SYGVNS. V lost 6 bases and J lost 7, with 16 bases in between. The CDR3 totals 13 residues. CDR3: CASSEGFKGEQYV. In nucleotides, the CDR3 is TGTGCCAGCAGCGAGGGCTTTAAGGGTGAGCAGTACGTC.

The chain joins TRBV2 to TRBJ2-3, with 12 bases identical to TRBD2. This CDR3 comprises 18 residues. V shed 7 bases, J shed 3 bases, and the junction held 14 bases outside the gene matches. The germline V gene encodes CDR1 SNHLY and CDR2 FYNNEI. The CDR3 is CASTSTSGRWSGTDTQYF. The CDR3 bases are TGTGCCAGCACCTCGACTAGCGGGAGATGGAGTGGTACAGATACGCAGTATTTT.

As for this clonotype: This clone may be a read error of a much larger clone one base away. The rearrangement uses TRBV12-5 and TRBJ2-3; the match to TRBD2 covers 10 bases. The CDR3 has 17 residues. The germline V gene has CDR1 LGHNT and CDR2 FRNRAP. CDR3 amino acids: CACSQGTLAGPTDTQYF. In DNA form, the CDR3 reads TGTGCCTGCAGCCAGGGAACACTAGCGGGACCCACAGATACGCAGTATTTT.

In this sample, this clonotype turned up many times. This rearrangement joins TRBV29-1 to TRBJ1-2, with D uncertain. Between the trimmed V and J ends, which lost 3 bases and 0 bases, there was a span of 11 bases. This CDR3 comprises 14 residues. Germline CDR1 is SQVTM and CDR2 is ANQGSEA. The CDR3 bases are TGCAGCGTTGACGGAGAGGAAACTAACTATGGCTACACCTTC. It is translated as CSVDGEETNYGYTF.

This clonotype appeared a few times. The CDR3, as DNA: TGTGCCATCAGTGAGTCGATAGCGGTGAAAGAGACCCAGTACTTC. As protein: CAISESIAVKETQYF. The rearrangement uses TRBV10-3 and TRBJ2-5; D may be TRBD2 (6 bases). CDR1 ENHRY and CDR2 SYGVKD come from the germline V gene. CDR3 length: 15 residues. V lost 0 bases and J lost 3, with 11 bases in between.

The chain joins TRBV2 to TRBJ1-2; 9 bases match TRBD1. The CDR3 length is 15 residues. The trim removed 3 bases at V and 1 base at J, leaving 3 bases unmatched. Looked up from germline, CDR1 is SNHLY and CDR2 is FYNNEI. The CDR3 region has the DNA TGTGCCAGCAGTGAGGACAGGGGATATAACTATGGCTACACCTTC. This codes for CASSEDRGYNYGYTF.

DNA of the CDR3: TGCAGTGCTAGAGACGAGGGGGGTTCCTATAATTCACCCCTCCACTTT. Amino acids: CSARDEGGSYNSPLHF. This sequence joins TRBV20-1 and TRBJ1-6, with D possibly being TRBD1 (6 bases). From germline, CDR1 is DFQATT and CDR2 SNEGSKA (reference sequence). Trimming stripped 0 bases from V and 1 base from J, with 10 bases between. This CDR3 spans 16 amino acids.

The CDR3 spells CSARGQLWDTNEKLFF. In DNA form, the CDR3 reads TGCAGTGCTAGAGGCCAACTTTGGGACACTAATGAAAAACTGTTTTTT. The chain combines TRBV20-1 with TRBJ1-4; perhaps TRBD1 as D (5 bases). Trimming removed 1 base at V and 2 bases at J, with 14 bases between. Germline V gene lookup returns CDR1 DFQATT and CDR2 SNEGSKA (reference sequence). The CDR3 length is 16 residues.

The chain carries TRBV2 and TRBJ2-5, with D possibly being TRBD2 (5 bases). With 0 bases removed from V and 4 bases from J, the gap between germline ends came to 12 bases. The CDR3 has 15 residues. Germline V gene sequence: CDR1 SNHLY, CDR2 FYNNEI. CDR3 sequence: CASSEAGISRETQYF. DNA for the CDR3: TGTGCCAGCAGTGAAGCCGGGATCTCACGAGAGACCCAGTACTTC.

This chain connects TRBV12-3 or TRBV12-4 to TRBJ2-3; 13 bases align to TRBD2. This CDR3 region has 15 residues. After removal of 6 bases from V and 4 bases from J, the junction contained 4 bases not matched to a gene. The CDR3 DNA sequence: TGTGCCAGCAGACTAGCGGGAGGGAGGCCAGATACGCAGTATTTT. The encoded protein is CASRLAGGRPDTQYF.

This clonotype was counted between two and nine times. This chain connects TRBV29-1 to TRBJ2-5, with D possibly matching TRBD1 (5 bases). CDR3 length equals 12 residues. Trimming pared 4 bases from V and 9 bases from J, leaving 15 bases between. Per the germline V gene, CDR1 is SQVTM and CDR2 is ANQGSEA. Written as DNA, the CDR3 is TGCAGCGTTGTTTTAGGGGCATGGGCCCAGTACTTC. It translates to CSVVLGAWAQYF.

At least ten counts were recorded for this clonotype. This chain connects TRBV5-1 to TRBJ2-7, with a tentative D call TRBD1 (6 bases). V was clipped by 5 bases and J by 2 bases, with 17 bases between them. CDR3 length equals 15 residues. Germline CDR1 is SGHRS and CDR2 is YFSETQ. CDR3 DNA sequence: TGCGCCAGCAGATTCACTCCACAGGGAACCTACGAGCAGTACTTC. Amino acid sequence: CASRFTPQGTYEQYF.

Points on this clonotype: A read error may be the cause here, since a much bigger clone is one base away. This chain connects TRBV12-3 or TRBV12-4 to TRBJ2-7; possible D gene TRBD2, 6 bases. Trimming cost V 4 bases and J 7 bases, with 20 bases left between them. The CDR3 contains 15 residues. The DNA for the CDR3 is TGTGCCAGCAGTTCAGGTGGGGGGTCCTACAATGAGCAGTACTTC. Its translation is CASSSGGGSYNEQYF.

The chain uses TRBV12-3 or TRBV12-4 and TRBJ2-5, with D perhaps matching TRBD2 (5 bases). Trimming pared 1 base from V and 9 bases from J, leaving 15 bases between. This CDR3 comprises 14 residues. This CDR3 reads CASSLGRNDGAQYF. The CDR3 bases are TGTGCCAGCAGTTTAGGGCGAAACGACGGGGCCCAGTACTTC.

The chain joins TRBV15 to TRBJ1-2; 7 bases map to TRBD1. J was trimmed by 2 bases and V by 2 bases; bases with no gene match: 8. The V gene's germline CDR1 is LNHNV and CDR2 YYDKDF (reference sequence). This CDR3 is built from 16 residues. The CDR3 DNA reads TGTGCCACCAGCAGACGACAGGGCCTTAGAAACTATGGCTACACCTTC. Amino acid sequence: CATSRRQGLRNYGYTF.

The chain carries TRBV4-1 and TRBJ2-7, with D hard to call. The length of the CDR3 is 15 residues. Germline lookup yields CDR1 MGHRA and CDR2 YSYEKL. The V gene lost 1 base and the J gene lost 3 bases, with 13 bases spanning the gap. CDR3 in amino acids: CASSQVEATNYEQYF. The CDR3 nucleotides read TGCGCCAGCAGCCAAGTTGAGGCTACTAACTACGAGCAGTACTTC.

This clonotype was detected a few times. V and J are TRBV27 and TRBJ2-7, with TRBD2 identical over 11 bases. CDR3 length equals 13 residues. Germline CDR1 MNHEY, CDR2 SMNVEV (reference sequence). The J segment lost 5 bases and the V segment lost 6 bases, leaving 3 bases of the junction unmatched. The CDR3 coding sequence is TGTGCCAGCAGGGCTAGCGGGAGGAACGAGCAGTACTTC. Encoded protein: CASRASGRNEQYF.

The chain recombines TRBV4-1 with TRBJ2-3, with TRBD2 identical over 11 bases. Trimming cost V 5 bases and J 8 bases; bases outside gene matches: 0. Germline CDR1 and CDR2: MGHRA and YSYEKL. The CDR3 totals 12 residues. DNA for the CDR3: TGCGCCAGCAGCGGGACTAGCGGTACGCAGTATTTT. Translating it yields CASSGTSGTQYF.